Detailed here is one T cell receptor beta chain. This same CDR3 is encoded by further DNA sequences in the sample. This record comes from a study of blood T cell repertoires in COVID-19. About the research overall: T cells, B-cell-depleted T cells, or PBMCs provided the cDNA or gDNA that served as material.

As processed by the authors: Amplification with reference gene primers provided the estimates of nucleated cell counts. Clones were read by immunoSEQ multiplex PCR, and TCRdb kept only the in-frame ones, dropping some. The V and J calls and clone size come from that table; D and trimming were worked out from the DNA. In the table there are 75,000 to 90,000 clones, 80% of which are singletons. CDR1 is KGHSH, CDR2 LQKENI, per germline. The J segment lost 1 base and the V segment lost 0 bases, leaving 0 bases of the junction unmatched. This CDR3 region has 15 residues. This TCR derives from a woman aged 40 to 49 with active or convalescent COVID-19. The rearrangement links TRBV18 to TRBJ2-7; TRBD1 matches at 10 bases. The sample was peripheral blood. CDR3: CASSPPGQGSYEQYF. The CDR3 DNA sequence: TGTGCCAGCTCACCACCGGGACAGGGGTCCTACGAGCAGTACTTC.